This TCR beta chain was obtained from a study of cytomegalovirus exposure and HLA in healthy donors. Study observations and caveats: Researchers reported in a later analysis that a missense DCLRE1C variant was tied to TCR beta V- and J-gene trimming. Donors belonging to an Asian-associated ancestry cluster reportedly showed fewer N-insertions in productive TCRs than the 666-donor mean, according to what a later analysis found.

Germline loops: CDR1 SGHAT, CDR2 FQDESV (reference sequence). The CDR3 contains 19 residues. The trim removed 4 bases at V and 1 base at J, leaving 15 bases unmatched. Comment on this clone: What it recognizes is unknown.

The PCR contained 60 Vbeta and 13 Jbeta primers. Assay used: immunoSEQ multiplex PCR; TCRdb lists only in-frame clones, some missing. The sample yields about 120,000 clones, 80% seen once. This sequence originates from a man aged 30 to 45 in good health and CMV-seronegative. This chain uses TRBV11-1 with TRBJ2-1; 8 nucleotides match TRBD2. Sequenced: PBMCs. CDR3 DNA sequence: TGTGCCAGCAGCTCCCCTCCCCGGACTAGCCCTATATCCTACAATGAGCAGTTCTTC. Amino acid sequence: CASSSPPRTSPISYNEQFF. Using reference TRBV11-1 and TRBJ2-1 for the parts outside the CDR3, the full variable domain is EAEVAQSPRYKITEKSQAVAFWCDPISGHATLYWYRQILGQGPELLVQFQDESVVDDSQLPKDRFSAERLKGVDSTLKIQPAELGDSAMYLCASSSPPRTSPISYNEQFFGPGTRLTVL.